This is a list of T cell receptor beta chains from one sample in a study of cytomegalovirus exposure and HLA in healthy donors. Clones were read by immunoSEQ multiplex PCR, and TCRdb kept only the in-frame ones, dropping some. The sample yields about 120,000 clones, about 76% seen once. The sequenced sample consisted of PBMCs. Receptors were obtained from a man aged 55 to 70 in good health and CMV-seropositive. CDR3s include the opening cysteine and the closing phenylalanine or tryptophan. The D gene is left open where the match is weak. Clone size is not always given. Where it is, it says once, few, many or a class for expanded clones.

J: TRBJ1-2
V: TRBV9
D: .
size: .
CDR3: CASSVVWPRRNGYTF
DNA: TGTGCCAGCAGCGTAGTGTGGCCCCGAAGAAATGGCTACACCTTC

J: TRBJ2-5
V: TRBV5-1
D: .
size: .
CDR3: CASSLEGETQYF
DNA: TGCGCCAGCAGCTTGGAGGGGGAGACCCAGTACTTC

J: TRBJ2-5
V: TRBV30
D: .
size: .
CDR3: CAWTGEETQYF
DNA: TGTGCCTGGACGGGGGAAGAGACCCAGTACTTC

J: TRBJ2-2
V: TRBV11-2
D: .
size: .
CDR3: CASSLDGGPGELFF
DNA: TGTGCCAGCAGCTTAGACGGGGGGCCCGGGGAGCTGTTTTTT

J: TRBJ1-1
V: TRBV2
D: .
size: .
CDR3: CASRPRDSMKHTEAFF
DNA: TGTGCCAGCAGGCCGCGGGACTCGATGAAACATACTGAAGCTTTCTTT

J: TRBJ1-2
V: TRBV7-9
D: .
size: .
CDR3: CASSSGQPGTNYGYTF
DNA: TGTGCCAGCAGCTCCGGACAGCCAGGTACTAACTATGGCTACACCTTC

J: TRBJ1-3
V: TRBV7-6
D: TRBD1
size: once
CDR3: CASSLDRERNTIYF
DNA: TGTGCCAGCAGCCTCGACAGGGAGCGAAACACCATATATTTT

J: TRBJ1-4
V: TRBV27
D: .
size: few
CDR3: CASSSVATNEKLFF
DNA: TGTGCCAGCAGTTCGGTTGCAACTAATGAAAAACTGTTTTTT

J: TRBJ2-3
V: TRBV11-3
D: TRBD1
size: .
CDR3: CASSLGQGSTDTQYF
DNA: TGTGCCAGCAGCTTAGGACAGGGTAGCACAGATACGCAGTATTTT

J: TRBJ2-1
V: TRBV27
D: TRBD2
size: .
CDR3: CASSPVGLADNNEQFF
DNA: TGTGCCAGCAGTCCCGTGGGACTAGCGGATAACAATGAGCAGTTCTTC

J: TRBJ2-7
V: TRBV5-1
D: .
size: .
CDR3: CASSQDSYEQYF
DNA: TGCGCCAGCAGCCAGGACAGCTACGAGCAGTACTTC

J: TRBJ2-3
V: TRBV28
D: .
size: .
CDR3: CASSSPVWRYTDTQYF
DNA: TGTGCCAGCAGTTCCCCCGTCTGGCGGTACACAGATACGCAGTATTTT

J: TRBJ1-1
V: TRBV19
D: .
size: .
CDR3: CASTKDRLNTEAFF
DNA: TGTGCCAGTACCAAAGACAGACTGAACACTGAAGCTTTCTTT

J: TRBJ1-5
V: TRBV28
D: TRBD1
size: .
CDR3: CASSIGQGNQPQHF
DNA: TGTGCCAGCAGCATCGGACAGGGGAATCAGCCCCAGCATTTT

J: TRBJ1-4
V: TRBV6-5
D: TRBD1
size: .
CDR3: CASSYSRGTGEKLFF
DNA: TGTGCCAGCAGTTACTCCAGGGGGACAGGGGAAAAACTGTTTTTT

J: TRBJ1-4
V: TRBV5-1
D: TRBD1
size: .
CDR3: CASSRTGVGEKLFF
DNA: TGCGCCAGCAGCAGGACAGGTGTCGGTGAAAAACTGTTTTTT

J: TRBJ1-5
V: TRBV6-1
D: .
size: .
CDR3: CASRVVDSTNQPQHF
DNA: TGTGCCAGCCGTGTAGTCGACAGTACAAATCAGCCCCAGCATTTT

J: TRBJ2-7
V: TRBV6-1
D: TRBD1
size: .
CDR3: CASSKGQLIAYEQYF
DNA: TGTGCCAGCAGTAAGGGACAGCTAATTGCCTACGAGCAGTACTTC

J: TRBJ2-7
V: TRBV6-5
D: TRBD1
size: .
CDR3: CASMGQTYEQYF
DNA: TGTGCCAGCATGGGACAGACCTACGAGCAGTACTTC

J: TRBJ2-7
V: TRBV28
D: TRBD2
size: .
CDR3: CASVPRGVYEQYF
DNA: TGTGCCAGCGTCCCCCGGGGGGTATACGAGCAGTACTTC

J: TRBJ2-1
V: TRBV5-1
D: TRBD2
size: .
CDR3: CASSLSASGGLNEQFF
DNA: TGCGCCAGCAGCTTGTCGGCCAGCGGGGGACTCAATGAGCAGTTCTTC

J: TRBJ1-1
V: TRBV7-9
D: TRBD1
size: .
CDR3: CASSPRDRPNTEAFF
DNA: TGTGCCAGCAGCCCCCGGGACAGACCTAACACTGAAGCTTTCTTT

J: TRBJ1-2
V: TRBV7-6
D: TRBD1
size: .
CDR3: CASSQDRGSYGYTF
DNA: TGTGCCAGCAGCCAGGACAGGGGCAGCTATGGCTACACCTTC

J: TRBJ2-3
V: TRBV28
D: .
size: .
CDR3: CASDGVNTDTQYF
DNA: TGTGCCAGTGACGGGGTTAACACAGATACGCAGTATTTT

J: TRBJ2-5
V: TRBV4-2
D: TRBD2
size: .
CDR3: CASSQEGGISGKETQYF
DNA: TGTGCCAGCAGCCAAGAGGGGGGGATCAGCGGGAAAGAGACCCAGTACTTC

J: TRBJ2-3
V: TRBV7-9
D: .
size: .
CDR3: CASSSGQFTDTQYF
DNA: TGTGCCAGCAGCTCTGGGCAGTTCACAGATACGCAGTATTTT

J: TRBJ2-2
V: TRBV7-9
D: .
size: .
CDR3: CASSSPVVAGLTGELFF
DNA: TGTGCCAGCAGCTCCCCGGTGGTGGCAGGGCTCACCGGGGAGCTGTTTTTT

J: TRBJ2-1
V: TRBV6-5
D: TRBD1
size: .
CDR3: CASSRVKGGDEQFF
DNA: TGTGCCAGCAGTAGGGTGAAAGGGGGCGATGAGCAGTTCTTC

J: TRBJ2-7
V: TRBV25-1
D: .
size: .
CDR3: CASGFGGAEQYF
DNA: TGTGCCAGCGGTTTTGGGGGGGCCGAGCAGTACTTC

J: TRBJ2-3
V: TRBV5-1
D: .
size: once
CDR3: CASSLTSLDTQYF
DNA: TGCGCCAGCAGCTTGACTAGTTTGGATACGCAGTATTTT

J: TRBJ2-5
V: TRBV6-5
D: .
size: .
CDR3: CARSFTRLTQTQYF
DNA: TGTGCCCGCAGTTTTACCAGACTGACCCAGACCCAGTACTTC

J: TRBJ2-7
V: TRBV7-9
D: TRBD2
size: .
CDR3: CASSYRTSGRSEQYF
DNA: TGTGCCAGCAGCTACCGGACTAGCGGGAGGAGTGAGCAGTACTTC

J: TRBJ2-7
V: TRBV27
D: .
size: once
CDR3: CASSLAGHEQYF
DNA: TGTGCCAGCAGTTTAGCAGGCCACGAGCAGTACTTC

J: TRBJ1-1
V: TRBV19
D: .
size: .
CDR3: CASSWGGPATEAFF
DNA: TGTGCCAGTAGTTGGGGGGGCCCGGCCACTGAAGCTTTCTTT

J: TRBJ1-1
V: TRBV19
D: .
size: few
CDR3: CATSQGVNTEAFF
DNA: TGTGCCACCTCACAGGGAGTCAACACTGAAGCTTTCTTT

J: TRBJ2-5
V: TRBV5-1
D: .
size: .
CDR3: CASSLDSSAGQKTQYF
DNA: TGCGCCAGCAGCTTGGACTCATCTGCGGGTCAGAAGACCCAGTACTTC

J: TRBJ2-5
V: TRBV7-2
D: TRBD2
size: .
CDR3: CASSLLAGGRRGEQYF
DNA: TGTGCCAGCAGCTTACTAGCGGGAGGGCGAAGAGGAGAGCAGTACTTC